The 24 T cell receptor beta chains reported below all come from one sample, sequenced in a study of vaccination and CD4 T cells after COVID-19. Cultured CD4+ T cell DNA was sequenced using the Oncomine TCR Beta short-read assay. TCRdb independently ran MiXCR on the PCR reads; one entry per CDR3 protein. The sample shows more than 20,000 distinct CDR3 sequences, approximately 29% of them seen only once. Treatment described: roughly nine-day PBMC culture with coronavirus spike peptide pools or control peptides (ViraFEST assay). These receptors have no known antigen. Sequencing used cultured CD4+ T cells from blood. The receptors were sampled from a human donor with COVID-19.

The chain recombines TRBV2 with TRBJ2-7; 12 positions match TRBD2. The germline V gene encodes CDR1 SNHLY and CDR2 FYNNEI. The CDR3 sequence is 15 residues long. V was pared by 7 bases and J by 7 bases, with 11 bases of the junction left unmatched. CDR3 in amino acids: CASILASGGAGEQYF. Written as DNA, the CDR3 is TGTGCCAGCATCCTGGCTAGCGGGGGGGCAGGTGAGCAGTACTTC.

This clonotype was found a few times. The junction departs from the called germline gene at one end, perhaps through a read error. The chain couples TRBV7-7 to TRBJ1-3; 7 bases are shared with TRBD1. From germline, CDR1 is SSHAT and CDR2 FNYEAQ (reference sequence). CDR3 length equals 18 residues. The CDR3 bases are TGTGCTAGCAGCTTGCGGGGGGGGGACGGGACAGCCCCGAGTGAACGATATTTT. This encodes CASSLRGGDGTAPSERYF. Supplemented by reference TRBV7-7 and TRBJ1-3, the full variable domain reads GAGVSQSPRYKVTKRGQDVTLRCDPISSHATLYWYQQALGQGPEFLTYFNYEAQPDKSGLPSDRFSAERPEGSISTLTIQRTEQRDSAMYRCASSLRGGDGTAPSERYFGEGSWLTVV.

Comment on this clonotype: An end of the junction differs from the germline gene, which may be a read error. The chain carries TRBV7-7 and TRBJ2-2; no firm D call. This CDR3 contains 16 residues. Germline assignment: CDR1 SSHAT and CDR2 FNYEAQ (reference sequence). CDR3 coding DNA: TGTGCTAGCAGCTTAGCCTCTGGGCGCAACACCGGGGAGCTGTTTTTT. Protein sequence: CASSLASGRNTGELFF.

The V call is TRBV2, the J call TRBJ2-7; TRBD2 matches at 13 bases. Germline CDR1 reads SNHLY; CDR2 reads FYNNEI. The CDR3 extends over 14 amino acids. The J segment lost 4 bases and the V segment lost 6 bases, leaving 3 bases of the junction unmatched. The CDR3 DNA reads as TGTGCCAGCAGGAGACTAGCGGGGGGTTACGAGCAGTACTTC. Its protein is CASRRLAGGYEQYF.

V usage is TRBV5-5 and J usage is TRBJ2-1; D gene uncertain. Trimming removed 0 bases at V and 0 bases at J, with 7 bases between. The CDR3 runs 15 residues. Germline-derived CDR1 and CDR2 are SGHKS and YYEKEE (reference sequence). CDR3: CASSLAIGSYNEQFF. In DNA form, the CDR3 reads TGTGCCAGCAGCTTGGCTATAGGCTCCTACAATGAGCAGTTCTTC.

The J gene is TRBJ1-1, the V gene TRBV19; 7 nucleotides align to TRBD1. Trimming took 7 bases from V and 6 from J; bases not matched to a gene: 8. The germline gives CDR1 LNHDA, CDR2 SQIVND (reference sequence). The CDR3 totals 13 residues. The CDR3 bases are TGTGCCAGTAAGGATAGACAGGGCGCTGAAGCTTTCTTT. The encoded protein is CASKDRQGAEAFF.

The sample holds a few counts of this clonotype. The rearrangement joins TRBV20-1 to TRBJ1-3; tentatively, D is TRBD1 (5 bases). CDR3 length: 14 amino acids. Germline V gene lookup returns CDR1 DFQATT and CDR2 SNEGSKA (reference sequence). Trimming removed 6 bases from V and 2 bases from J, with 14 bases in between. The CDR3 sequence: CSAPGPEAGNTIYF. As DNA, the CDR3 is TGCAGTGCACCGGGGCCGGAGGCTGGAAACACCATATATTTT.

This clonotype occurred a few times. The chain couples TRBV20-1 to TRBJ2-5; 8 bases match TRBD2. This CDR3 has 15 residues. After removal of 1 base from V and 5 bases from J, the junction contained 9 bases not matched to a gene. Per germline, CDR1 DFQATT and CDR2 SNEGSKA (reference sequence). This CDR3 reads CSARGGAGVEETQYF. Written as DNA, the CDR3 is TGCAGTGCTAGAGGTGGAGCGGGGGTTGAGGAGACCCAGTACTTC.

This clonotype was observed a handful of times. CDR3 DNA: TGCGCCAGCAGCCAGACAGGAAACTATGGCTACACCTTC. Translated: CASSQTGNYGYTF. This sequence joins TRBV5-1 and TRBJ1-2; D possibly corresponds to TRBD1 (6 bases). CDR1 is SGHRS and CDR2 is YFSETQ in the germline V gene. V lost 4 bases and J lost 2, with 9 bases in between. The CDR3 is 13 amino acids.

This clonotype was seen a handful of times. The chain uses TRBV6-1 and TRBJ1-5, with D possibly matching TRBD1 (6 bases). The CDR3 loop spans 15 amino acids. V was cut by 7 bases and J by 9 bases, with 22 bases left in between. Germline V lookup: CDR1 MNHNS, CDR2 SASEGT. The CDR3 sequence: CASIPTGQGIRPQHF. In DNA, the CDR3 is TGTGCCAGCATTCCTACGGGCCAGGGGATCAGGCCCCAGCATTTT.

As DNA, the CDR3 is TGTGCCAGCAGTAGCCGGGGCGGGGGAAGCACAGATACGCAGTATTTT. Its translation: CASSSRGGGSTDTQYF. The genes are TRBV6-2 or TRBV6-3 and TRBJ2-3; 7 positions match TRBD2. Germline CDR1 is MNHEY and CDR2 is SVGEGT. The CDR3 totals 16 residues. The junction had 8 bases not matched to a gene; V was cut back by 5 bases and J by 0 bases.

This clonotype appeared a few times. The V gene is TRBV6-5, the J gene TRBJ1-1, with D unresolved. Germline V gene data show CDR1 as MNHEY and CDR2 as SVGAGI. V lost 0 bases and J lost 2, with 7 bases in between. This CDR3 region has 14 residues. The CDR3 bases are TGTGCCAGCAGTTACTCGATCCGCAACACTGAAGCTTTCTTT. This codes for CASSYSIRNTEAFF.

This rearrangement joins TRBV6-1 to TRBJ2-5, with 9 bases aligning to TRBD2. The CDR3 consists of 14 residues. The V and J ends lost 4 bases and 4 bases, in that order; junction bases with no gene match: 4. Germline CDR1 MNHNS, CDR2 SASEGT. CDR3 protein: CASSVSGGRETQYF. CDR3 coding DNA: TGTGCCAGCAGTGTTAGCGGGGGTCGAGAGACCCAGTACTTC.

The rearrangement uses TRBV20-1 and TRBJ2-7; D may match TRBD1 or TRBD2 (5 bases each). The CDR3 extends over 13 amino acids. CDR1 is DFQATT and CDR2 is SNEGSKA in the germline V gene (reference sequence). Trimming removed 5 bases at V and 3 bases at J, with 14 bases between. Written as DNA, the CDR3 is TGCAGTGCTTTGCTGCCAGGGAGCTACGAGCAGTACTTC. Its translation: CSALLPGSYEQYF.

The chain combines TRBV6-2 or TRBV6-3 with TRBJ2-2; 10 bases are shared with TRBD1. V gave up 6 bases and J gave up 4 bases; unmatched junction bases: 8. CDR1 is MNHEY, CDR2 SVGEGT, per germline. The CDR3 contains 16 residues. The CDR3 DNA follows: TGTGCCAGCAGCAGGGACAGGGGACCGATCACCGGGGAGCTGTTTTTT. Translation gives CASSRDRGPITGELFF.

CDR3 coding DNA: TGTGCCAGCAGCTTAAGTTCTCGGGGAGGGGGTGGCTACACCTTC. It codes for CASSLSSRGGGGYTF. The genes are TRBV7-2 and TRBJ1-2; maybe TRBD1 (6 bases). Germline V lookup: CDR1 SGHTA, CDR2 FQGNSA. This CDR3 has 15 residues. V lost 2 bases and J 7 bases, leaving 17 bases between the germline ends.

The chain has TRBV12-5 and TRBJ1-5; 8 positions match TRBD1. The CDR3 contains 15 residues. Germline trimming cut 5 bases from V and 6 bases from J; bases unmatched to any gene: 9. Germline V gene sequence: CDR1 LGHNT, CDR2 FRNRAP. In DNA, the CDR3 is TGTGCTAGTGGTATAGGGACAGGCCCTACTCAGCCCCAGCATTTT. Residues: CASGIGTGPTQPQHF.

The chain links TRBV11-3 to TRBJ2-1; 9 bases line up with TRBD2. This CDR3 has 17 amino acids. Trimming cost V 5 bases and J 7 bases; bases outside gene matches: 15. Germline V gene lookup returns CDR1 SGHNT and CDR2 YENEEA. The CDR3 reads CASSPTTSVRGGNEQFF. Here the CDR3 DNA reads TGTGCCAGCAGCCCAACTACTTCGGTGCGGGGGGGGAATGAGCAGTTCTTC. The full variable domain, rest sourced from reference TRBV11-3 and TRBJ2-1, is EAGVVQSPRYKIIEKKQPVAFWCNPISGHNTLYWYLQNLGQGPELLIRYENEEAVDDSQLPKDRFSAERLKGVDSTLKIQPAELGDSAVYLCASSPTTSVRGGNEQFFGPGTRLTVL.

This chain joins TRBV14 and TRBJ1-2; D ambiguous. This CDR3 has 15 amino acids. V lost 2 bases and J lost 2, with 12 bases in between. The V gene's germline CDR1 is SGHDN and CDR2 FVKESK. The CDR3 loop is CASSQSPAGNYGYTF. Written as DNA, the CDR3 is TGTGCCAGCAGCCAAAGTCCTGCCGGGAACTATGGCTACACCTTC.

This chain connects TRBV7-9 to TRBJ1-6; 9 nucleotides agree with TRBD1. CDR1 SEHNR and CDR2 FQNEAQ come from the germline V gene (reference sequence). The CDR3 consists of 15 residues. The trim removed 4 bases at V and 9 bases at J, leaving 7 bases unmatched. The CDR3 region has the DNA TGTGCCAGCAGCTCAACCGGGACAGGGTTTTCACCCCTCCACTTT. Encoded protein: CASSSTGTGFSPLHF.

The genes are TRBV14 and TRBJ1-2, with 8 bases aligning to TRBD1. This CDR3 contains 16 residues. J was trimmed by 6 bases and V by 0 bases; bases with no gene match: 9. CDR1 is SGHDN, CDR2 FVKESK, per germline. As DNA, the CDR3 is TGTGCCAGCAGCCAAGAATTGGCAGGGGGCGCGAATGGCTACACCTTC. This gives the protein CASSQELAGGANGYTF.

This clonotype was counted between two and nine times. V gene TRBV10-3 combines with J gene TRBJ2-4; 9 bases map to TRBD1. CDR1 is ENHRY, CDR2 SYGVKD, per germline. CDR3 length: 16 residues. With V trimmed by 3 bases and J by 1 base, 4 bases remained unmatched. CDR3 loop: CAISEWDRDAKNIQYF. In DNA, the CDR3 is TGTGCCATCAGTGAATGGGACAGGGATGCCAAAAACATTCAGTACTTC.

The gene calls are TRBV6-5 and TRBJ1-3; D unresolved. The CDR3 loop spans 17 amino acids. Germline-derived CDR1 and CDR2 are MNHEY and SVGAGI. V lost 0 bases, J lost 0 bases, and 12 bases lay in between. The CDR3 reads CASSYSVAASSGNTIYF. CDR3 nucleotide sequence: TGTGCCAGCAGTTACTCCGTGGCAGCGAGCTCTGGAAACACCATATATTTT.

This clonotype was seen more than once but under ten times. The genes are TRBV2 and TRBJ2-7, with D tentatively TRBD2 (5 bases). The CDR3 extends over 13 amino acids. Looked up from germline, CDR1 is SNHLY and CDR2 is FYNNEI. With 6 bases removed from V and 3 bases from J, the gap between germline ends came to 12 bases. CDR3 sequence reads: CASREGAVYEQYF. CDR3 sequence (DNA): TGTGCCAGCAGAGAGGGAGCGGTCTACGAGCAGTACTTC.